The text below deals with one T cell receptor (beta chain). Which antigen it targets is not known. No clone much larger than this one lies a single base away; base qualities are absent. The data are from a study of radiotherapy plus CTLA-4 blockade in lung cancer (dated by TCRdb to 2016 to 2019). Notes on the research overall: Objective responses occurred in about 19% of enrolled patients, and about 33% achieved disease control.

V was cut back by 10 bases and J by 0 bases, leaving a gap of 15 bases between them. There are 14 amino acids in the CDR3, from cysteine to phenylalanine inclusive. Kept here is only the CDR3 DNA, which spans 42 bases and is read in frame from base 1. Per the germline V gene (reference sequence), MNHEY is the CDR1 and SMNVEV is the CDR2. In this study, focal radiation therapy paired with CTLA-4 blockade (ipilimumab) was tested in patients who had chemo-refractory metastatic non-small-cell lung cancer. Library construction relied on the immunoSEQ multiplex PCR assay. TCRdb took this table from immuneACCESS and kept in-frame rearrangements with V and J called. Such tables lack part of the clones; where checked against another copy, unresolved V genes explain under half of the gap, and the rest is unexplained. In all, the sample holds about 93,000 clones, and approximately 86% of those were seen once. The ten top clones hold under 5.5% of the sample.

General findings and caveats noted by the study authors: After treatment with radiotherapy and ipilimumab, TCR clones that came from tumors expanded in the peripheral blood. Increased serum interferon-beta after radiation, together with early dynamic changes in blood T cell clones, were reported to be the strongest predictors of response.

The source of this sequence is a human donor with non-small cell lung cancer that progressed on radiotherapy plus ipilimumab. The rearrangement joined TRBV27 to TRBJ2-5; the D match is possibly TRBD1 or TRBD2, with 6 bases aligned in each. Sequenced material: peripheral blood, taken from a patient treated with radiotherapy plus ipilimumab. The CDR3 protein sequence reads: CATAGGTHQETQYF. The DNA sequence reads TGTGCCACCGCTGGGGGGACACACCAAGAGACCCAGTACTTC.